What follows is one T cell receptor beta chain and its context. The target antigen is unknown. These data belong to a study of identical twins. Overall study findings and caveats: Invariant populations such as MAIT and iNKT cells could partly muddle zero-insertion analyses.

A template switching step contributed a universal primer site, while unique molecular identifiers were present in the cDNA. TCRdb re-called the 5' RACE reads through MiXCR, storing one row per CDR3 protein. The sample lists some 790,000 distinct CDR3 sequences, 18% occurring once. This CDR3 contains 15 residues. The trim removed 2 bases at V and 5 bases at J, leaving 5 bases unmatched. Germline CDR1 reads MNHEY; CDR2 reads SVGEGT. The sample also formed part of further work on T cells expressing NK-cell markers.

The sample was PBMCs. The TCR sequence derives from a woman aged 18 to 35 in good health. This chain joins TRBV6-2 or TRBV6-3 and TRBJ2-5, with 10 bases matching TRBD2. The CDR3, as DNA: TGTGCCAGCAGTTACCTAATAGCGGGAGGCGAGACCCAGTACTTC. It codes for CASSYLIAGGETQYF.